A single sample is the source of the 21 T cell receptor beta chains below, sequenced in a study of cytomegalovirus exposure and HLA in healthy donors. Both 60 Vbeta primers and 13 Jbeta primers went into the PCR. Measured with immunoSEQ multiplex PCR; TCRdb has only the in-frame clones, and not every one. This sample has 120,000 or so clones, with around 86% found just once. The sequencing input was PBMCs. Source of these receptors: a man younger than 40 in good health and CMV-seronegative.

This chain's CDR3 is CASSLSTESSGNTIYF. CDR3 coding DNA: TGTGCCAGCAGTTTATCGACTGAAAGCTCTGGAAACACCATATATTTT. J is TRBJ1-3 and V is TRBV28; unclear D gene. CDR3 size: 16 residues. V gave up 1 base and J gave up 0 bases, with 10 bases separating them. CDR1 and CDR2 (germline): MDHEN, SYDVKM.

The rearrangement links TRBV6-1 to TRBJ1-4, with a weak D call TRBD1 (6 bases). CDR1 is MNHNS, CDR2 SASEGT, per germline. Deletions cut 6 bases from V and 14 bases from J, with 13 bases between. CDR3 length: 11 residues. This CDR3 reads CASSGTRPLFF. The CDR3 bases are TGTGCCAGCAGCGGGACAAGGCCTCTGTTTTTT.

This rearrangement joins TRBV5-5 to TRBJ1-2, with TRBD1 as a possible D gene (5 bases). The germline CDR1 and CDR2 sequences are SGHKS and YYEKEE (reference sequence). The CDR3 is 14 residues long. Trimming pared 0 bases from V and 3 bases from J, leaving 9 bases between. The CDR3 sequence is CASSLVGLYYGYTF. The CDR3 DNA sequence: TGTGCCAGCAGCTTGGTGGGACTTTACTATGGCTACACCTTC. The whole variable domain, filled in from reference TRBV5-5 and TRBJ1-2, reads DAGVTQSPTHLIKTRGQQVTLRCSPISGHKSVSWYQQVLGQGPQFIFQYYEKEERGRGNFPDRFSARQFPNYSSELNVNALLLGDSALYLCASSLVGLYYGYTFGSGTRLTVV.

The chain has TRBV18 and TRBJ2-3; 7 bases fit TRBD1. CDR3 length: 15 residues. Looked up from germline, CDR1 is KGHSH and CDR2 is LQKENI. V shed 5 bases and J 3 bases; nucleotides not matched to a gene: 8. CDR3 in amino acids: CASSERQGMTDTQYF. The CDR3 DNA follows: TGTGCCAGCTCAGAAAGACAGGGAATGACAGATACGCAGTATTTT.

This clone was found once. The V and J genes are TRBV7-2 and TRBJ2-5; D remains unclear. The germline gives CDR1 SGHTA, CDR2 FQGNSA. The germline V and J ends were trimmed by 3 bases and 1 base, with 9 bases remaining between them. This CDR3 comprises 14 residues. CDR3 in DNA: TGTGCCAGCAGCTTGAGACTTCCCCAAGAGACCCAGTACTTC. This gives the protein CASSLRLPQETQYF.

The chain uses TRBV5-6 and TRBJ1-5; possibly TRBD1 for D (6 bases). The CDR3 spans 13 residues. Germline V gene lookup returns CDR1 SGHDT and CDR2 YYEEEE. V was clipped by 2 bases and J by 7 bases, with 10 bases between them. CDR3 DNA sequence: TGTGCCAGCAGCTTTGCCAGGGGCCAGCCCCAGCATTTT. Its translation is CASSFARGQPQHF.

This clone was recorded once. The chain couples TRBV5-1 to TRBJ2-3; 10 bases fit TRBD1. The V gene end was trimmed by 1 base and the J gene end by 5 bases; junction bases not matched to a gene: 1. The CDR3 extends over 14 amino acids. Germline CDR1 and CDR2: SGHRS and YFSETQ. The DNA of the CDR3 is TGCGCCAGCAGCTTGAGGACAGGGGGAGATACGCAGTATTTT. The encoded protein is CASSLRTGGDTQYF.

The chain couples TRBV5-1 to TRBJ2-1; no definite D call. Trimming took off 0 bases at V and 6 bases at J, with 10 bases between the two ends. Germline V gene data show CDR1 as SGHRS and CDR2 as YFSETQ. The CDR3 totals 14 residues. In DNA, the CDR3 is TGCGCCAGCAGCTTGGTCGCGGCGCGCAATGAGCAGTTCTTC. It yields the protein CASSLVAARNEQFF.

This rearrangement joins TRBV28 to TRBJ1-1; no clear D gene. This CDR3 region has 15 residues. The V and J ends lost 6 bases and 0 bases respectively, with 14 bases between them. From germline, CDR1 is MDHEN and CDR2 SYDVKM. The CDR3 nucleotides read TGTGCCAGCAGGTACGGCCGGGGAATGAACACTGAAGCTTTCTTT. Its translation is CASRYGRGMNTEAFF. Full variable domain (missing parts from reference TRBV28 and TRBJ1-1): DVKVTQSSRYLVKRTGEKVFLECVQDMDHENMFWYRQDPGLGLRLIYFSYDVKMKEKGDIPEGYSVSREKKERFSLILESASTNQTSMYLCASRYGRGMNTEAFFGQGTRLTVV.

J is TRBJ2-7 and V is TRBV9; a possible D gene is TRBD1 (5 bases). CDR3 length equals 14 residues. V lost 0 bases and J 3 bases, leaving 10 bases between the germline ends. Germline CDR1 and CDR2: SGDLS and YYNGEE. This CDR3 reads CASSVGITGYEQYF. CDR3 in DNA: TGTGCCAGCAGCGTAGGAATTACAGGCTACGAGCAGTACTTC.

The chain joins TRBV7-8 to TRBJ2-5; D call uncertain. Trimming took 4 bases from V and 1 from J, leaving 10 bases between them. This CDR3 contains 14 residues. Germline assignment: CDR1 SGHVS and CDR2 FQNEAQ. Here the CDR3 DNA reads TGTGCCAGCAGCTCGAGAGGAATCCAAGAGACCCAGTACTTC. Its protein product is CASSSRGIQETQYF.

This clone was seen only once. V and J are TRBV5-6 and TRBJ2-6; weak D call: TRBD2 (5 bases). Germline CDR1 is SGHDT and CDR2 is YYEEEE. This CDR3 has 19 residues. V was shortened by 0 bases and J by 1 base, with 17 bases between the two germline ends. CDR3 DNA: TGTGCCAGCAGCTTGGCTGTGGTCAGCGGCGGTTCTGGGGCCAACGTCCTGACTTTC. Protein: CASSLAVVSGGSGANVLTF.

The gene calls are TRBV28 and TRBJ1-3; tentative D call: TRBD1 (6 bases). Trimming removed 6 bases at V and 0 bases at J, with 12 bases between. Looked up from germline, CDR1 is MDHEN and CDR2 is SYDVKM. The CDR3 is 15 amino acids. CDR3: CASSPPGVSGNTIYF. CDR3 in DNA: TGTGCCAGCAGCCCACCAGGGGTCTCTGGAAACACCATATATTTT.

This clone occurred once. This sequence joins TRBV7-2 and TRBJ2-7; no firm D call. Germline assignment: CDR1 SGHTA and CDR2 FQGNSA. The V gene lost 4 bases and the J gene lost 0 bases, with 13 bases spanning the gap. This CDR3 spans 15 amino acids. Here the CDR3 DNA reads TGTGCCAGCAGCTCCATACCCGGGTACTCCTACGAGCAGTACTTC. Translated: CASSSIPGYSYEQYF.

The rearrangement links TRBV5-1 to TRBJ1-2; tentatively, D is TRBD1 (5 bases). In germline, CDR1 is SGHRS, CDR2 YFSETQ. This CDR3 region has 16 residues. Trimming left V 5 bases short and J 0 bases short, with 17 bases between. The CDR3 is CASSLYPGLANYGYTF. The CDR3 nucleotides read TGCGCCAGCAGTCTTTATCCGGGACTTGCTAACTATGGCTACACCTTC.

The table lists this clone with a count of one. This chain connects TRBV7-6 to TRBJ1-3; D gene ambiguous. Trimming cost V 5 bases and J 2 bases, with 7 bases left between them. The CDR3 length is 13 residues. Per germline, CDR1 SGHVS and CDR2 FNYEAQ. The CDR3 region has the DNA TGTGCCAGCAGCGCGGTTGCTGGAAACACCATATATTTT. Encoded protein: CASSAVAGNTIYF.

The rearrangement joins TRBV27 to TRBJ1-2; maybe TRBD1 (5 bases). The CDR3 has 13 amino acids. V was cut by 5 bases and J by 6 bases, with 13 bases left in between. The germline V gene has CDR1 MNHEY and CDR2 SMNVEV (reference sequence). CDR3 in amino acids: CASSVRAGDGYTF. CDR3 nucleotides: TGTGCCAGCAGTGTCAGGGCGGGGGATGGCTACACCTTC.

This chain links TRBV10-1 with TRBJ2-7; 9 nucleotides agree with TRBD2. V was pared by 1 base and J by 2 bases, with 3 bases of the junction left unmatched. The CDR3 length is 15 residues. The germline V gene encodes CDR1 WNHNN and CDR2 SYGVQD (reference sequence). The CDR3 reads CASSEFLAGPYEQYF. The CDR3 region has the DNA TGCGCCAGCAGTGAGTTTCTAGCGGGGCCCTACGAGCAGTACTTC.

The chain combines TRBV21-1 with TRBJ2-3; the D call of TRBD2 is as the table states it, not checked on the DNA. TRBV21-1 is given as a pseudogene. CDR3 size: 16 residues. The CDR3 reads CARAGLAKTHTDTQYF. As DNA, the CDR3 is TGTGCCAGAGCCGGTCTAGCGAAGACTCACACAGATACGCAGTATTTT.

This sequence joins TRBV4-1 and TRBJ1-5; D not certain. Looked up from germline, CDR1 is MGHRA and CDR2 is YSYEKL. The CDR3 spans 16 residues. V was cut by 3 bases and J by 4 bases, with 16 bases left in between. For the CDR3, the DNA is TGCGCCAGCAGCCAGTATGTGGACCTAGCAAATCAGCCCCAGCATTTT. Translated: CASSQYVDLANQPQHF.

This rearrangement joins TRBV4-3 to TRBJ2-1; possible D gene TRBD1, 5 bases. The CDR3 sequence is 13 residues long. Germline V gene sequence: CDR1 LGHNA, CDR2 YSLEER. V was trimmed by 0 bases and J by 9 bases, leaving 9 bases between them. CDR3: CASSQEHQGEQFF. The DNA for the CDR3 is TGCGCCAGCAGCCAAGAACATCAGGGTGAGCAGTTCTTC.